What follows are 11 T cell receptor beta chains derived from one specimen sequenced in a study of T cells in Graves' hyperthyroidism and ophthalmopathy. Amplified TCR beta CDR3 regions derived from RNA transcripts. HTBI primers drove first-round RT-PCR of the TCR CDR3. Each CDR3 protein is one row after TCRdb ran MiXCR on the multiplex PCR reads. This repertoire shows about 290,000 distinct CDR3 sequences, roughly an eighth found once; its top ten account for 7.9%. Sequencing was done on a sample of blood. These TCRs come from a middle-aged woman with Graves' hyperthyroidism.

This clonotype was seen many times. The V and J genes are TRBV3-1 and TRBJ2-1; D gene ambiguous. Trimming stripped 8 bases from V and 3 bases from J, with 5 bases between. The CDR3 is 11 amino acids. CDR1 is LGHDT and CDR2 is YNNKEL in the germline V gene (reference sequence). CDR3 coding DNA: TGTGCCAGCGGTCGCTACAATGAGCAGTTCTTC. This gives the protein CASGRYNEQFF.

Ten or more counts support this clonotype. This chain uses TRBV7-2 with TRBJ2-7; TRBD1 agrees at 7 bases. V was pared by 1 base and J by 4 bases, with 7 bases of the junction left unmatched. CDR1 and CDR2 from the germline V gene are SGHTA and FQGNSA. This CDR3 has 15 residues. CDR3 in amino acids: CASSLDWDSYYEQYF. In DNA form, the CDR3 reads TGTGCCAGCAGCTTAGATTGGGACAGCTATTACGAGCAGTACTTC.

This clonotype was seen many times. The V and J genes are TRBV2 and TRBJ2-1; D not resolved. Germline V gives CDR1 SNHLY, CDR2 FYNNEI. V was clipped by 7 bases and J by 9 bases, with 13 bases between them. This CDR3 comprises 12 residues. CDR3 loop: CASKSSAGEQFF. Here the CDR3 DNA reads TGTGCCAGCAAATCCTCGGCCGGTGAGCAGTTCTTC. Filled out from reference TRBV2 and TRBJ2-1, the complete variable domain reads EPEVTQTPSHQVTQMGQEVILRCVPISNHLYFYWYRQILGQKVEFLVSFYNNEISEKSEIFDDQFSVERPDGSNFTLKIRSTKLEDSAMYFCASKSSAGEQFFGPGTRLTVL.

This clonotype was counted at least ten times. The chain joins TRBV19 to TRBJ2-2; D not certain. There are 15 residues in the CDR3. The germline gives CDR1 LNHDA, CDR2 SQIVND (reference sequence). The V end was cut by 5 bases, the J end by 10 bases, with 20 bases between. The CDR3 DNA reads TGTGCCAGTAGTGGGCCACGAGGATCACCGGAGGAGCTGTTTTTT. Protein: CASSGPRGSPEELFF.

J is TRBJ2-5 and V is TRBV7-2, with D hard to call. The CDR3 spans 12 residues. V lost 1 base to trimming and J lost 7 bases, with 7 bases between them. From germline, CDR1 is SGHTA and CDR2 FQGNSA. CDR3 nucleotide sequence: TGTGCCAGCAGCTTAGATAAGGGGACCCAGTACTTC. Translating gives CASSLDKGTQYF. The full variable domain, completed using reference TRBV7-2 and TRBJ2-5, is GAGVSQSPSNKVTEKGKDVELRCDPISGHTALYWYRQSLGQGLEFLIYFQGNSAPDKSGLPSDRFSAERTGGSVSTLTIQRTQQEDSAVYLCASSLDKGTQYFGPGTRLLVL.

This clonotype was picked up many times. V is TRBV4-1 and J is TRBJ2-1, with 7 nucleotides matching TRBD2. The CDR3 is 16 residues long. The J segment lost 2 bases and the V segment lost 1 base, leaving 5 bases of the junction unmatched. Germline V lookup: CDR1 MGHRA, CDR2 YSYEKL. CDR3 DNA sequence: TGCGCCAGCAGCCAAGTCTTGGCGGGAGCCTACAATGAGCAGTTCTTC. Residues: CASSQVLAGAYNEQFF.

This clonotype came up a few times. V is TRBV6-2 or TRBV6-3 and J is TRBJ2-3; 10 bases fit TRBD2. J gave up 1 base and V 6 bases, and 7 bases lay outside the gene matches. Germline assignment: CDR1 MNHEY and CDR2 SVGEGT. The CDR3 length is 16 residues. This CDR3 is CASSYTGTSGTDTQYF. The CDR3, as DNA: TGTGCCAGCAGCTACACCGGGACTAGCGGCACAGATACGCAGTATTTT.

This clonotype is a singleton in its sample. The V gene is TRBV5-1, the J gene TRBJ2-7; weak D call: TRBD1 (5 bases). This CDR3 contains 14 residues. Trimming shortened V by 7 bases and J by 7 bases, and 21 bases separated the two germline ends. Looked up from germline, CDR1 is SGHRS and CDR2 is YFSETQ. DNA for the CDR3: TGCGCCAGCGGCTCATTAGGGGCATCCAATGAGCAGTACTTC. Its protein is CASGSLGASNEQYF.

In its sample, this clonotype was seen once. The chain employs TRBV20-1 and TRBJ2-5; perhaps TRBD2 as D (6 bases). The germline gives CDR1 DFQATT, CDR2 SNEGSKA (reference sequence). The CDR3 consists of 12 residues. The ends were cut back, 6 bases at V and 1 base at J, with 9 bases in the middle. The CDR3 DNA is TGCAGTGCCGGACTATTCCAAGAGACCCAGTACTTC. It yields the protein CSAGLFQETQYF.

This clonotype was counted many times. The chain recombines TRBV13 with TRBJ2-5, with 9 bases fitting TRBD1. This CDR3 has 14 amino acids. Germline V CDR1 and CDR2: PRHDT, FYEKMQ (reference sequence). V trimming: 4 bases; J trimming: 5 bases; junction bases outside the gene matches: 5. As DNA, the CDR3 is TGTGCCAGCAGCTCGGGACAGGGTCTGGAGACCCAGTACTTC. Translated, it gives CASSSGQGLETQYF.

This chain connects TRBV19 to TRBJ1-3; no clear D. Trimming left V 5 bases short and J 4 bases short, with 15 bases between. The germline gives CDR1 LNHDA, CDR2 SQIVND (reference sequence). The CDR3 has 15 residues. The CDR3 DNA follows: TGTGCCAGTAGTCTCACGGGAGTTGCGGGAAACACCATATATTTT. Its translation: CASSLTGVAGNTIYF.